A selection of T cell receptor beta chains follows, all from one sample in a study of blood T cells in healthy people across ages. Via MiXCR, TCRdb re-called the 5' RACE reads, giving one row per CDR3 protein. The table records around 780,000 distinct CDR3 sequences, just over 55% of them present only once. The sample comprised blood. These receptors all come from a man aged 40-50 years in good health. The conserved cysteine and the conserved F or W are not part of the CDR3 here. The order of the fields is V gene, J gene, clone size, CDR3 protein. Not all rows give a size; the values are once, few, many and, for expanded clones, a class.

>TRBV7-2|TRBJ2-7|-
ASGRDSYEQY
>TRBV29-1|TRBJ1-5|once
SVEAPGPGNQPQH
>TRBV7-6|TRBJ1-4|-
ASSLLGQSNEKLF
>TRBV27|TRBJ2-7|once
ASREGEVSYEQY
>TRBV25-1|TRBJ2-1|-
ASSWGLLNEQF
>TRBV6-5|TRBJ2-5|-
ASSPTGGGYQETQY
>TRBV7-2|TRBJ1-1|many
ASSFSGNTEAF
>TRBV7-9|TRBJ2-5|-
ASSQQEYQETQY
>TRBV20-1|-|-
SAPLGPGGMETQY
>TRBV20-1|TRBJ1-2|-
SADEGLGLYGYT
>TRBV27|TRBJ1-2|many
ASSLTGVYGYT
>TRBV7-3|TRBJ2-4|-
ASSLSGGAKNIQY
>TRBV7-9|TRBJ2-3|few
ASSSGQFPVEDTQY
>TRBV14|TRBJ1-6|-
ASSQAGYSPLH
>TRBV9|TRBJ2-1|-
ASSAGGSRQRSSYNEQF
>TRBV7-9|-|-
ASSLAGGGATYEQY
>TRBV7-9|TRBJ2-3|few
ASSLMSGGRPTDTQY
>TRBV7-9|TRBJ1-2|-
ASSRQDSNYGYT
>TRBV6-1|TRBJ1-2|-
ASRNRAPNYGYT
>TRBV6-1|TRBJ2-3|once
ASSKREGLAGGGRVIDTQY
>TRBV12-3/TRBV12-4|TRBJ2-1|-
ASAGGAYNEQF
>TRBV29-1|TRBJ1-2|-
SVEVDNYGYT
>TRBV5-1|TRBJ2-1|once
ASSLPRGAPGQGYDEQF
>TRBV29-1|TRBJ2-1|-
SVEGGVTLNEQF
>TRBV10-3|-|-
AISGSTGIDWETQY
>TRBV20-1|TRBJ2-5|-
SAQQGPAQRETQY
>TRBV6-5|TRBJ2-5|-
ASRSVQETQY
>TRBV10-3|TRBJ1-5|few
AIGRGGRDQPQH
>TRBV7-2|TRBJ2-1|-
ASSSMSAGGNNEQF
>TRBV12-3/TRBV12-4|TRBJ2-4|-
ASSLLLAGRGEQY
>TRBV27|TRBJ1-5|-
ASSRGQGFQPQH
>TRBV20-1|TRBJ2-1|-
SARVTSGGAYEQF
>TRBV5-1|TRBJ1-1|-
ASSPGIGRGDTEAF
>TRBV27|-|-
ASSLGLTRGNIQY
>TRBV5-1|-|-
ASSPGLAVDEQY
>TRBV24-1|TRBJ1-1|-
ATRAGQGNTEAF
>TRBV5-6|-|-
ASSYSPRGSEQY
>TRBV20-1|TRBJ2-3|-
SARGAQGGADTQY
>TRBV25-1|TRBJ2-7|-
ASRRVGSYEQY
>TRBV27|TRBJ1-2|-
ASRLPTSSGYT
>TRBV6-5|TRBJ2-5|few
ASSYQGLQETQY
>TRBV28|TRBJ2-7|few
ASRNRGQVGEQY